Sequencing of this TCR beta chain was carried out in a study of OX40 agonist ivuxolimab in advanced cancers. Whole-study results and caveats: Researchers report that CD8+ T cells had, on average, more expanded clones than CD4+. At 0.1-3.0 mg/kg, partial responders had clonal expansion among the lowest observed. In the 0.1 to 3.0 mg/kg range, CD4+ and CD8+ blood T cells had expanded clonally by week 6.

Germline V lookup: CDR1 LNHDA, CDR2 SQIVND (reference sequence). The CDR3 has 16 residues. The germline V and J ends were trimmed by 5 bases and 2 bases, with 17 bases remaining between them. In this sample, this clone turned up once. The antigen is not known. The protocol was immunoSEQ multiplex PCR, while the TCRdb copy is restricted to in-frame clones and leaves out a portion. The sample lists around 46,000 clones, roughly 91% occurring once. Blood got drawn at baseline, again on cycle 4 day 1, and then on cycle 7 day 1. This TCR derives from an adult with an advanced solid tumor such as melanoma, head and neck, liver or kidney cancer. The chain has TRBV19 and TRBJ2-3; D might be TRBD1 (5 bases). This specimen consisted of CD4+ or CD8+ T cells sorted from blood, obtained in a trial of the OX40 agonist ivuxolimab. CDR3 amino acids: CASSDQSGLDTDTQYF. The CDR3 DNA follows: TGTGCCAGTAGTGATCAGTCAGGGCTAGACACAGATACGCAGTATTTT.